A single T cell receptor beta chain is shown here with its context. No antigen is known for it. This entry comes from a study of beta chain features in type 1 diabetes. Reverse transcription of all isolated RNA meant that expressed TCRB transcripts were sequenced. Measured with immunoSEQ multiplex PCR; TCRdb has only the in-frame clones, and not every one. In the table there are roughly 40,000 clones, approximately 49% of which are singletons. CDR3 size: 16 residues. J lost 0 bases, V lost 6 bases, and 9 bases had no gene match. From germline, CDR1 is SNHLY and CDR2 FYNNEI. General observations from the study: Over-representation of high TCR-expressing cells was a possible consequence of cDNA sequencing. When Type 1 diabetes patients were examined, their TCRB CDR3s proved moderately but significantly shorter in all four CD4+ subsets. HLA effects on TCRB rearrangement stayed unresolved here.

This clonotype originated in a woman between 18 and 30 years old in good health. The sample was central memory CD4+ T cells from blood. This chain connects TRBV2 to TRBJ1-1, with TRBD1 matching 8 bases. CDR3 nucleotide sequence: TGTGCCAGCAGAGCCCGGACAGGGAGTGTGAACACTGAAGCTTTCTTT. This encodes CASRARTGSVNTEAFF.